This is a list of T cell receptor beta chains from one sample in a study of T cell changes during pregnancy in multiple sclerosis. Some clones are missing from TCRdb's copy, which holds only in-frame ones; the method was immunoSEQ multiplex PCR. The sample lists under 65,000 clones; approximately 92% were seen once. Sequencing was performed on CD4+ T cells from peripheral blood mononuclear cells, taken after pregnancy. These receptors were taken from a female donor with multiple sclerosis, enrolled in a pregnancy study. The CDR3 runs from the conserved cysteine through the conserved F or W. D genes are given only for firm matches. Clone size appears in some rows only: once, few, many, or a class for an expanded clone.

V gene,D gene,J gene,clone size,CDR3 protein,CDR3 DNA
TRBV5-6,.,TRBJ1-2,.,CASSLLSLANYGYTF,TGTGCCAGCAGCTTGCTTTCACTTGCTAACTATGGCTACACCTTC
TRBV7-3,TRBD1,TRBJ2-1,few,CASSPSPGQSHFF,TGTGCCAGCAGTCCATCGCCGGGACAGTCCCACTTCTTC
TRBV6-1,TRBD2,TRBJ2-5,.,CATTPGLVRETQYF,TGTGCCACAACGCCGGGACTAGTAAGAGAGACCCAGTACTTC
TRBV30,.,TRBJ1-3,.,CAWSQGGNTIYF,TGTGCCTGGAGTCAGGGTGGAAACACCATATATTTT
TRBV4-2,.,TRBJ1-1,.,CASSQEPGIGTEAFF,TGTGCCAGCAGCCAAGAGCCGGGGATTGGCACTGAAGCTTTCTTT
TRBV6-5,.,TRBJ1-5,.,CASSPLGVVGQPQHF,TGTGCCAGCAGTCCCCTCGGGGTTGTAGGACAGCCCCAGCATTTT
TRBV5-4,TRBD2,TRBJ2-3,.,CASSPDLAGGTDTQYF,TGTGCCAGCAGCCCGGACCTAGCGGGGGGCACAGATACGCAGTATTTT
TRBV29-1,.,TRBJ1-2,.,CSVGTTANYGYTF,TGCAGCGTCGGGACAACAGCTAACTATGGCTACACCTTC
TRBV30,.,TRBJ1-2,.,CAARGSRGYTF,TGTGCTGCCCGGGGTAGTCGCGGCTACACCTTC
TRBV5-6,.,TRBJ2-5,.,CASSPERVGQETQYF,TGTGCCAGCAGCCCGGAGAGGGTAGGTCAAGAGACCCAGTACTTC
TRBV30,TRBD1,TRBJ1-4,.,CAWNRGGFGPNEKLFF,TGTGCCTGGAACAGGGGAGGATTTGGACCAAATGAAAAACTGTTTTTT
TRBV19,.,TRBJ2-3,few,CASSFKGVDPDTQYF,TGTGCCAGTAGTTTTAAGGGGGTTGACCCAGATACGCAGTATTTT
TRBV5-1,TRBD1,TRBJ2-6,.,CASSPQTGSSGANVLTF,TGCGCCAGCAGCCCTCAGACAGGGAGCTCTGGGGCCAACGTCCTGACTTTC
TRBV7-2,TRBD2,TRBJ2-5,.,CASSLAGLAGGQSPETQYF,TGTGCCAGCAGCTTAGCCGGACTAGCGGGGGGGCAATCTCCAGAGACCCAGTACTTC
TRBV6-6,.,TRBJ1-2,once,CASTYPGSNLYGYTF,TGTGCCAGCACCTACCCAGGATCTAATTTATATGGCTACACCTTC
TRBV27,.,TRBJ2-4,.,CASSSLSPGRIQYF,TGTGCCAGCAGTTCCCTCTCCCCTGGGAGGATTCAGTACTTC
TRBV5-6,TRBD1,TRBJ1-5,.,CASSWTGDPQPQHF,TGTGCCAGCAGCTGGACAGGGGATCCCCAGCCCCAGCATTTT
TRBV5-1,TRBD1,TRBJ2-7,once,CASSDQTGTAYEQYF,TGCGCCAGCAGCGACCAGACAGGGACGGCCTACGAGCAGTACTTC
TRBV7-3,TRBD2,TRBJ2-1,.,CASSLGTSSYNEQFF,TGTGCCAGCAGCTTAGGGACTAGCTCCTACAATGAGCAGTTCTTC
TRBV7-2,.,TRBJ1-5,.,CASSSGARQPQHF,TGTGCCAGCAGCTCAGGGGCGCGGCAGCCCCAGCATTTT
TRBV5-4,.,TRBJ1-1,.,CASSRKTGINTEAFF,TGTGCCAGCAGCAGGAAAACAGGGATCAACACTGAAGCTTTCTTT
TRBV5-6,.,TRBJ1-1,once,CASSPGTANTEAFF,TGTGCCAGCAGCCCCGGTACAGCCAACACTGAAGCTTTCTTT
TRBV27,TRBD1,TRBJ2-7,.,CASSSDRGRTYEQYF,TGTGCCAGCAGTTCGGACAGGGGGCGAACCTACGAGCAGTACTTC
TRBV2,TRBD2,TRBJ2-7,.,CARRLAGGTYEQYF,TGTGCCAGGAGACTAGCGGGGGGGACCTACGAGCAGTACTTC
TRBV5-4,TRBD1,TRBJ2-7,.,CASSLQGVEEQYF,TGTGCCAGCAGCTTGCAGGGGGTCGAGGAGCAGTACTTC
TRBV7-9,.,TRBJ2-7,.,CASSPRTRKDYEQYF,TGTGCCAGCAGCCCCCGGACACGAAAAGACTACGAGCAGTACTTC
TRBV11-2,.,TRBJ2-1,.,CASSLRRGPSSYNEQFF,TGTGCCAGCAGCTTAAGGCGGGGGCCCAGCTCCTACAATGAGCAGTTCTTC
TRBV19,.,TRBJ1-1,.,CASSLGPQAFF,TGTGCCAGTAGTCTAGGGCCGCAAGCTTTCTTT
TRBV18,.,TRBJ1-1,.,CASSHEVTGLNTEAFF,TGTGCCAGCTCACACGAGGTTACAGGTTTGAACACTGAAGCTTTCTTT
TRBV25-1,TRBD2,TRBJ2-5,.,CASSDPPGAGGLQETQYF,TGTGCCAGCAGTGATCCCCCAGGGGCGGGGGGTCTCCAAGAGACCCAGTACTTC
TRBV7-8,TRBD1,TRBJ1-1,.,CASSPPDRYTEAFF,TGTGCCAGCAGCCCCCCGGACAGGTACACTGAAGCTTTCTTT
TRBV6-5,TRBD2,TRBJ2-3,once,CASSYSGSGGPDTQYF,TGTGCCAGCAGTTACTCTGGTAGCGGGGGTCCCGATACGCAGTATTTT